The rows below give T cell receptor beta chains drawn from one sample of a study of T cell responses to AZD1222 COVID-19 vaccine. Assay used: immunoSEQ multiplex PCR; TCRdb lists only in-frame clones, some missing. The sample has about 140,000 clones; more than 90% are singletons. The source was peripheral blood, collected on day 0 of AZD1222 vaccination. The receptors were gathered from an adult in good health. The CDR3 runs from the conserved cysteine through the conserved F or W. D genes are given only for firm matches. Size values are once, few and many counts, or a class for expanded clones, and some rows have none.

d_gene,abundance,j_gene,v_gene,len,CDR3nt,CDR3aa
.,few,TRBJ2-1,TRBV14,14,TGTGCCAGCAGCCAAGAATGGGGAAACAATGAGCAGTTCTTC,CASSQEWGNNEQFF
TRBD2,.,TRBJ2-1,TRBV7-9,13,TGTGCCAGCAGCTTAGCGGGACTAGGTGAGCAGTTCTTC,CASSLAGLGEQFF
.,.,TRBJ2-6,TRBV6-5,13,TGTGCCAGCAGGATGGCTGGGGCCAACGTCCTGACTTTC,CASRMAGANVLTF
.,.,TRBJ2-2,TRBV6-1,13,TGTGCCAGCAGCCAGACTGAAACCGGGGAGCTGTTTTTT,CASSQTETGELFF
.,once,TRBJ1-6,TRBV6-5,15,TGTGCCAGCAATGGGGGGGGAGCCTATAATTCACCCCTCCACTTT,CASNGGGAYNSPLHF
.,.,TRBJ1-5,TRBV28,18,TGTGCCAGCAGTCGGAGTCAGGGATTCGGGTCCATCGATCAGCCCCAGCATTTT,CASSRSQGFGSIDQPQHF
.,.,TRBJ1-1,TRBV7-9,13,TGTGCCAGCAGCTTTCCTATCGGGGGAGAAGCTTTCTTT,CASSFPIGGEAFF
.,.,TRBJ1-5,TRBV6-5,15,TGTGCCAGCCACCCAGGGGACCATAGCAATCAGCCCCAGCATTTT,CASHPGDHSNQPQHF
.,once,TRBJ2-1,TRBV19,12,TGTGCCAGTAGTAGGTACGGCAATGAGCAGTTCTTC,CASSRYGNEQFF
.,.,TRBJ2-1,TRBV29-1,13,TGCAGCGTTGAAAGACAGGCCAAAAATGAGCAGTTCTTC,CSVERQAKNEQFF
.,.,TRBJ2-1,TRBV18,13,TGTGCCAGCTCACCACCCCTGGCGGCAGAGCAGTTCTTC,CASSPPLAAEQFF
TRBD2,.,TRBJ2-7,TRBV5-5,16,TGTGCCAGCAGCTTGAAGTCAGACTCTTACGGGGGGGAGCAGTACTTC,CASSLKSDSYGGEQYF
.,few,TRBJ2-1,TRBV6-5,15,TGTGCCAGCAGTTTAGTGGGAAGCTCCTACAATGAGCAGTTCTTC,CASSLVGSSYNEQFF
.,.,TRBJ1-1,TRBV6-1,13,TGTGCCAGCAGTGAAGTTGGGCTCACTGAAGCTTTCTTT,CASSEVGLTEAFF
.,.,TRBJ2-7,TRBV14,17,TGTGCCAGCAGCCAAGAAGGACTAAGGGATTTTTCCTACGAGCAGTACTTC,CASSQEGLRDFSYEQYF
.,.,TRBJ2-2,TRBV7-9,16,TGTGCCAGCAGCTTAGCGCGGACTGGCTCAACCGGGGAGCTGTTTTTT,CASSLARTGSTGELFF